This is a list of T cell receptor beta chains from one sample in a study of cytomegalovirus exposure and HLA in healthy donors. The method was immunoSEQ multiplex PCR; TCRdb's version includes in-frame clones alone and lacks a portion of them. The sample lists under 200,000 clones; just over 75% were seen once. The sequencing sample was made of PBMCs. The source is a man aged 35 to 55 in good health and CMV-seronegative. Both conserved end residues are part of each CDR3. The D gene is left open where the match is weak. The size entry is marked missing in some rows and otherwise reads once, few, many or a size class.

DNA: TGTGCCAGCAGCTTGGTGGCTAGCGGGAGGGCCGAGCAGTTCTTC; CDR3: CASSLVASGRAEQFF; size: few; J: TRBJ2-1; V: TRBV5-6; D: TRBD2
DNA: TGTGCCAGCAGTCGGGACAGGGGGAATAATGAGCAGTTCTTC; CDR3: CASSRDRGNNEQFF; size: -; J: TRBJ2-1; V: TRBV27; D: TRBD1
DNA: TGTGCCAGCAGTGAAATCCTCGAGAGCGGGGAGCTGTTTTTT; CDR3: CASSEILESGELFF; size: -; J: TRBJ2-2; V: TRBV2; D: -
DNA: TGTGCCAGCAGTGAAGCGTTGGGGGGGGCTAATAATGAAAAACTGTTTTTT; CDR3: CASSEALGGANNEKLFF; size: -; J: TRBJ1-4; V: TRBV6-1; D: -
DNA: TGTGCCAGCAGCTTGCTAGCAGGGACTAGGGAGCAGTACTTC; CDR3: CASSLLAGTREQYF; size: few; J: TRBJ2-7; V: TRBV5-4; D: TRBD2
DNA: TGCAGCGTTGTAGAGCTAGCAGGTCTCGATACGCAGTATTTT; CDR3: CSVVELAGLDTQYF; size: -; J: TRBJ2-3; V: TRBV29-1; D: -
DNA: TGTGCCAGTAGTATTAACAGGGCGGTGAACACTGAAGCTTTCTTT; CDR3: CASSINRAVNTEAFF; size: -; J: TRBJ1-1; V: TRBV19; D: -
DNA: TGCGCCAGCAGCTTCTCGGGACAGCTCAATGAGCAGTTCTTC; CDR3: CASSFSGQLNEQFF; size: once; J: TRBJ2-1; V: TRBV5-1; D: TRBD1
DNA: TGCGCCAGCAGCGGCGGGGACTCGGACAGGGGGGAGCTGTTTTTT; CDR3: CASSGGDSDRGELFF; size: -; J: TRBJ2-2; V: TRBV5-1; D: -
DNA: TGTGCCAGCAGCTTTATCGGGGGGGTGTACAATGAGCAGTTCTTC; CDR3: CASSFIGGVYNEQFF; size: -; J: TRBJ2-1; V: TRBV7-3; D: TRBD2
DNA: TGCGCCAGCAGCCCAGGACAGGGGGCCTCCGAGCAGTACTTC; CDR3: CASSPGQGASEQYF; size: -; J: TRBJ2-7; V: TRBV5-1; D: TRBD1
DNA: TGTGCCACCAGCAGAGCAGGGGGCTATGGCTACACCTTC; CDR3: CATSRAGGYGYTF; size: -; J: TRBJ1-2; V: TRBV15; D: TRBD1
DNA: TGTGCCACCAGCAGACCTAGCGGGGCAGTCTTATCTAGCACAGATACGCAGTATTTT; CDR3: CATSRPSGAVLSSTDTQYF; size: -; J: TRBJ2-3; V: TRBV15; D: TRBD2
DNA: TGCGCCAGCAGCCAAGATCCCGAGTTTAGAGATACGCAGTATTTT; CDR3: CASSQDPEFRDTQYF; size: -; J: TRBJ2-3; V: TRBV4-1; D: -
DNA: TGTGCCAGCAGCCCCCCACAGGGAATCAATGAGCAGTTCTTC; CDR3: CASSPPQGINEQFF; size: -; J: TRBJ2-1; V: TRBV7-6; D: -
DNA: TGTGCCAGCAGCCGGGACATAGCCTACAATGAGCAGTTCTTC; CDR3: CASSRDIAYNEQFF; size: -; J: TRBJ2-1; V: TRBV7-2; D: -
DNA: TGTGCCATCAGTGAGTCGGACCCACGGACAGGGGGTTACAATGAGCAGTTCTTC; CDR3: CAISESDPRTGGYNEQFF; size: few; J: TRBJ2-1; V: TRBV10-3; D: TRBD1
DNA: TGTGCCAGCAGCCCAGGGGGACTCTACAATGAGCAGTTCTTC; CDR3: CASSPGGLYNEQFF; size: once; J: TRBJ2-1; V: TRBV4-2; D: -
DNA: TGTTCCAGCAGCTTCGGTACGGGGGGTAGCGGCTATGGCTACACCTTC; CDR3: CSSSFGTGGSGYGYTF; size: -; J: TRBJ1-2; V: TRBV7-9; D: -
DNA: TGTGCCAGCAGCTTGTGGACATTAAATGAAAAACTGTTTTTT; CDR3: CASSLWTLNEKLFF; size: -; J: TRBJ1-4; V: TRBV5-6; D: -
DNA: TGTGCCAGCAGCTTACGGGCGGGGCCCCCTCTAAATGAGCAGTTCTTC; CDR3: CASSLRAGPPLNEQFF; size: -; J: TRBJ2-1; V: TRBV7-2; D: -
DNA: TGTGCCAGCAGCCAATTGATAGGGGGGAACACCGGGGAGCTGTTTTTT; CDR3: CASSQLIGGNTGELFF; size: -; J: TRBJ2-2; V: TRBV7-9; D: -
DNA: TGTGCCAGCACGGGCGAGGGATACGAGCAGTACTTC; CDR3: CASTGEGYEQYF; size: -; J: TRBJ2-7; V: TRBV28; D: -
DNA: TGTGCCAGCAGCCAAGGGTCGAGACAGGGGAAAGAGACCCAGTACTTC; CDR3: CASSQGSRQGKETQYF; size: -; J: TRBJ2-5; V: TRBV14; D: TRBD1
DNA: TGCGCCAGCAGCGCCGAAGAGTGGGAGGATACAGATACGCAGTATTTT; CDR3: CASSAEEWEDTDTQYF; size: -; J: TRBJ2-3; V: TRBV4-1; D: -
DNA: TGTGCCAGCAGCTCCCAGTTGGGGCCAGCGAACACTGAAGCTTTCTTT; CDR3: CASSSQLGPANTEAFF; size: -; J: TRBJ1-1; V: TRBV7-3; D: -
DNA: TGTGCCAGCAGCGCGGACAGTCAACGGAGCACAGATACGCAGTATTTT; CDR3: CASSADSQRSTDTQYF; size: -; J: TRBJ2-3; V: TRBV5-4; D: -
DNA: TGTGCCAGCAGCCTCGGGACAGTGCAAGAGACCCAGTACTTC; CDR3: CASSLGTVQETQYF; size: few; J: TRBJ2-5; V: TRBV7-9; D: TRBD1
DNA: TGTGCCAGCAGCCCCGTCGGTAGGACAGGGGAGTATGAGCAGTTCTTC; CDR3: CASSPVGRTGEYEQFF; size: -; J: TRBJ2-1; V: TRBV11-2; D: TRBD1
DNA: TGTGCCATCAGCTCGGGACAACACAATCAGCCCCAGCATTTT; CDR3: CAISSGQHNQPQHF; size: -; J: TRBJ1-5; V: TRBV10-3; D: -
DNA: TGTGCCAGCAGCCCGTGGGACAGGGGGTATTCACCCCTCCACTTT; CDR3: CASSPWDRGYSPLHF; size: -; J: TRBJ1-6; V: TRBV5-6; D: TRBD1